A selection of T cell receptor beta chains follows, all from one sample in a study of blood T cell repertoires in COVID-19. TCRdb keeps only in-frame clones here, not all; method: immunoSEQ multiplex PCR. The table shows more than 300,000 clones, with 85% to 95% occurring only once. The sample was PBMCs or T cells enriched from blood (not recorded which). The receptors were gathered from a woman aged 25-40 years who had been exposed to COVID-19. Both conserved end residues are part of each CDR3. The order of the fields is clone size, J gene, D gene, V gene, CDR3 length, CDR3 DNA, CDR3 protein. The D gene is left open where the match is weak. Size values are once, few and many counts, or a class for expanded clones, and some rows have none.

NA,TRBJ2-5,TRBD2,TRBV13,16,TGTGCCAGCAGCCTCGATGGGAGCGGGGGGGCAGAGACCCAGTACTTC,CASSLDGSGGAETQYF
NA,TRBJ2-3,TRBD2,TRBV3-1/TRBV3-2,16,TGTGCCAGCAGCCAATGGGCTAGCGGGGGCACAGATACGCAGTATTTT,CASSQWASGGTDTQYF
NA,TRBJ2-7,NA,TRBV6-2/TRBV6-3,16,TGTGCCAGCAGTTACTCGTCCAGGGATCTCAGCTACGAGCAGTACTTC,CASSYSSRDLSYEQYF
NA,TRBJ1-1,NA,TRBV2,12,TGTGCCAGCCTGTCTTCTAACACTGAAGCTTTCTTT,CASLSSNTEAFF
NA,TRBJ2-7,TRBD1,TRBV6-6,13,TGTGCCAGTCGAGGGACAGGGGCGGGCGAGCAGTACTTC,CASRGTGAGEQYF
NA,TRBJ1-6,TRBD1,TRBV6-2/TRBV6-3,15,TGTGCCAGCAGTTATCCCGGGACAGCTAATTCACCCCTCCACTTT,CASSYPGTANSPLHF
NA,TRBJ1-1,TRBD1,TRBV6-5,15,TGTGCCAGCAGTTACGCCGGGACAGGGAACACTGAAGCTTTCTTT,CASSYAGTGNTEAFF
NA,TRBJ2-1,NA,TRBV27,12,TGTGCCAGCAGCCAGATCCACAATGAGCAGTTCTTC,CASSQIHNEQFF
NA,TRBJ2-3,TRBD1,TRBV7-6,18,TGTGCCAGCAGCTGGGAGCCCCGGACAGGGCCGGCGGGAGATACGCAGTATTTT,CASSWEPRTGPAGDTQYF
NA,TRBJ1-1,TRBD1,TRBV6-2/TRBV6-3,14,TGTGCCAGCAGTACCCGGACAGGGGGCCTTGAAGCTTTCTTT,CASSTRTGGLEAFF
NA,TRBJ2-1,TRBD2,TRBV10-3,19,TGTGCCATCAGTGAACTGGGACTAGCGGGGGGTGGGTCCTACAATGAGCAGTTCTTC,CAISELGLAGGGSYNEQFF
NA,TRBJ2-7,TRBD1,TRBV19,15,TGTGCCAGTAGTCGACAGGGTAGAAGGGCCTACGAGCAGTACTTC,CASSRQGRRAYEQYF
NA,TRBJ1-6,NA,TRBV21-1,16,TGTGCCAGCAGCGATCCGGGACAGGGTTATAATTCACCCCTCCACTTT,CASSDPGQGYNSPLHF
NA,TRBJ1-5,NA,TRBV20-1,10,TGCAGTGCCGCCGCCGGGCCCCAGCATTTT,CSAAAGPQHF
NA,TRBJ2-2,TRBD1,TRBV4-2,16,TGTGCCAGCAGCCAAGACAGGGGGAGGAACACCGGGGAGCTGTTTTTT,CASSQDRGRNTGELFF
NA,TRBJ1-4,TRBD1,TRBV4-1,16,TGCGCCAGCAGCCAAGATTATGGGACAGTTAATGAAAAACTGTTTTTT,CASSQDYGTVNEKLFF
NA,TRBJ2-5,NA,TRBV28,13,TGTGCCAGCAGTTTATCGGGGGAAGAGACCCAGTACTTC,CASSLSGEETQYF
NA,TRBJ2-3,TRBD2,TRBV27,15,TGTGCCAGCCACTTTAGCGGGGGGGCAACAGATACGCAGTATTTT,CASHFSGGATDTQYF
NA,TRBJ1-2,TRBD1,TRBV15,14,TGTGCCACCCGTGCCGGGACAGCGTTCTATGGCTACACCTTC,CATRAGTAFYGYTF
NA,TRBJ1-1,NA,TRBV7-2,17,TGTGCCAGCAGCTTAAAACGACTTACGGTGGTTAACACTGAAGCTTTCTTT,CASSLKRLTVVNTEAFF
NA,TRBJ2-7,NA,TRBV29-1,15,TGCAGCGTTTCTCATTCGAGACAGGTATCCTACGAGCAGTACTTC,CSVSHSRQVSYEQYF
NA,TRBJ1-2,NA,TRBV7-6,16,TGTGCCAGCAGCGACATGGGGGGGATCCCCATCTATGGCTACACCTTC,CASSDMGGIPIYGYTF
NA,TRBJ1-6,NA,TRBV19,14,TGTGCCAGTAGTACGGGGGAACTCGATTCACCCCTCCACTTT,CASSTGELDSPLHF
NA,TRBJ2-5,NA,TRBV9,14,TGTGCCAGCAGCCCCCGCGGGCCTCAAGAGACCCAGTACTTC,CASSPRGPQETQYF
NA,TRBJ1-5,TRBD1,TRBV27,15,TGTGCCAGCAGTACCCTTGACAGGGAGCATCAGCCCCAGCATTTT,CASSTLDREHQPQHF
NA,TRBJ1-1,NA,TRBV6-2/TRBV6-3,13,TGTGCCAGCAGTAACCTCAGGGGCACTGAAGCTTTCTTT,CASSNLRGTEAFF
once,TRBJ1-4,NA,TRBV5-1,17,TGCGCCAGCAGCTTGGGTGTGTTGGAGGGCCGTAATGAAAAACTGTTTTTT,CASSLGVLEGRNEKLFF
NA,TRBJ2-3,NA,TRBV14,14,TGTGCCAGCAGCCTAAGGGACTTCACAGATACGCAGTATTTT,CASSLRDFTDTQYF
NA,TRBJ2-1,TRBD2,TRBV9,16,TGTGCCAGCAGCCTTTTCACGGGGGGGATCTACAATGAGCAGTTCTTC,CASSLFTGGIYNEQFF
NA,TRBJ2-3,NA,TRBV5-1,14,TGCGCCAGCAGCTTGGAACAGATCCCAGATACGCAGTATTTT,CASSLEQIPDTQYF
NA,TRBJ1-2,NA,TRBV11-2,15,TGTGCCAGCAGCTTACAATATGGGGGGGCCTATGGCTACACCTTC,CASSLQYGGAYGYTF
NA,TRBJ2-5,NA,TRBV5-1,14,TGCGCCAGCATCCTACACTTTGGGCCAGGGACCCAGTACTTC,CASILHFGPGTQYF
NA,TRBJ2-1,TRBD2,TRBV4-2,16,TGTGCCAGCAGCCAAGAAGTGAGCGGGAAGAGAAATGAGCAGTTCTTC,CASSQEVSGKRNEQFF
NA,TRBJ1-2,NA,TRBV5-1,13,TGCGCCAGCAGCTTGGATTGGGGCCATGGCTACACCTTC,CASSLDWGHGYTF
once,TRBJ2-5,TRBD1,TRBV27,16,TGTGCCAGCAGTTCCCCCCCCGGGACAGCCCAAGAGACCCAGTACTTC,CASSSPPGTAQETQYF
NA,TRBJ2-6,TRBD1,TRBV7-7,16,TGTGCCAGCAGCTGGGGACAGGGGGCTGGGGCCAACGTCCTGACTTTC,CASSWGQGAGANVLTF
NA,TRBJ1-2,NA,TRBV3-1/TRBV3-2,12,TGTGCCAGCAGCGACGGGAACTATGGCTACACCTTC,CASSDGNYGYTF
NA,TRBJ1-2,NA,TRBV12-3/TRBV12-4,11,TGTGCCAGCAGTTTCTCCTCGGGCTACACCTTC,CASSFSSGYTF
NA,TRBJ1-5,TRBD1,TRBV19,14,TGTGCCAGTAGGCCAGGGGGTAGCAATCAGCCCCAGCATTTT,CASRPGGSNQPQHF